The 8 T cell receptor beta chains below all came from one sample that was sequenced in a study of T cells in women clearing cervical HPV infection. Using immunoSEQ multiplex PCR, the repertoire was profiled, and TCRdb retains in-frame clones only, with some absent. The sample shows some 15,000 clones, and less than 25% sits with its ten largest clones. The source material was blood buffy coat. The source of these receptors is a woman aged 18-70 years with a cervical HPV16 infection that either progressed to CIN3+ or cleared (not recorded which).

Remarks on this clone: The observed sequence ends 3 residues before the CDR3 terminus, with the missing tail filled in from the germline J gene. V and J are TRBV12-3 or TRBV12-4 and TRBJ2-5, with 8 bases identical to TRBD2. Trimming cost V 5 bases and J 4 bases; bases outside gene matches: 6. The CDR3 has 14 amino acids. CDR3 DNA, as far as it was read: TGTGCCAGCAGTCGCGGGGGGCGGGGAGAGACC. This gives the protein CASSRGGRGET. The full CDR3 protein reads CASSRGGRGETQYF.

Measured by frequency, this clone is medium-sized. The CDR3 bases that were read are TGTGCCAGCAGTGAAACTACAGGGGGCCCCACCGGGGAG. Translation: CASSETTGGPTGE. The entire CDR3 sequence reads CASSETTGGPTGELFF. This sequence joins TRBV6-1 and TRBJ2-2; 9 nucleotides match TRBD1. The read falls 3 residues short of the CDR3 end, and the missing part is taken from the germline J gene. Germline V gene data show CDR1 as MNHNS and CDR2 as SASEGT. The V and J ends lost 2 bases and 4 bases, in that order; junction bases with no gene match: 5. The CDR3 extends over 16 amino acids.

Remarks on this clone: The read gets to within 3 residues of the CDR3 end, and the germline J gene fills in the rest. This sequence joins TRBV7-2 and TRBJ2-7; TRBD1 might be the D (6 bases). CDR3 length: 12 residues. The V gene's germline CDR1 is SGHTA and CDR2 FQGNSA. V shed 5 bases and J shed 3 bases, with 8 bases lying between them. Incomplete CDR3 DNA: TGTGCCAGCAGCAGGGGGTTCTACGAG. Translated, it gives CASSRGFYE. The full CDR3 protein reads CASSRGFYEQYF.

For this clone: The CDR3 goes on 3 residues after the read ends, and that part is filled in from the germline J gene. The chain combines TRBV5-1 with TRBJ2-4, with 10 bases that match TRBD1. The CDR3 covers 13 residues. Germline CDR1 and CDR2: SGHRS and YFSETQ. CDR3 DNA, as far as it was read: TGCGCCAGCGGGACAGGGGTGGCCTATGGT. Protein: CASGTGVAYG. The full CDR3 reads CASGTGVAYGQYF.

For this clone: Read sequence stops 3 residues before the CDR3 end, and the germline J gene provides the missing end. V gene TRBV20-1 combines with J gene TRBJ2-7, with 11 bases matching TRBD2. The germline V gene has CDR1 DFQATT and CDR2 SNEGSKA (reference sequence). The V segment lost 5 bases and the J segment 2 bases; nucleotides outside the gene matches: 2. The CDR3 has 13 amino acids. CDR3 in amino acids: CSAHSGGAYEQYF. The sequenced CDR3 bases are TGCAGTGCTCATAGCGGGGGGGCCTACGAG.

A note on this clone: The CDR3 end falls 3 residues outside the read, so it is completed with the germline J gene. The chain employs TRBV18 and TRBJ2-1, with D unclear. The CDR3 is 14 residues long. V shed 5 bases and J shed 5 bases, with 13 bases lying between them. Germline V gene data show CDR1 as KGHSH and CDR2 as LQKENI. The sequenced CDR3 bases are TGTGCCAGCTCAGCGTCTGGGCCGAACAATGAG. Protein sequence: CASSASGPNNE. The whole CDR3 reads CASSASGPNNEQFF. The whole variable domain, remainder taken from reference TRBV18 and TRBJ2-1, is NAGVMQNPRHLVRRRGQEARLRCSPMKGHSHVYWYRQLPEEGLKFMVYLQKENIIDESGMPKERFSAEFPKEGPSILRIQQVVRGDSAAYFCASSASGPNNEQFFGPGTRLTVL.

As for this clone: The CDR3 is cut off 3 residues early in the read; its end comes from the germline J gene. The rearrangement uses TRBV29-1 and TRBJ2-7, with 7 bases that match TRBD2. Losses at the gene ends were 6 bases for V and 4 bases for J; bases not matched to a gene: 9. Germline-derived CDR1 and CDR2 are SQVTM and ANQGSEA. The CDR3 spans 13 residues. CDR3: CSVAGTTTYEQYF. CDR3 bases read: TGCAGCGTGGCCGGGACTACCACTTACGAG.

As regards this clone: The read comes to an end 3 residues before the CDR3 does, leaving the germline J gene to fill in the end. The chain has TRBV12-3 or TRBV12-4 and TRBJ1-5; D call uncertain. V was trimmed by 6 bases and J by 6 bases, leaving 15 bases between them. This CDR3 spans 14 amino acids. CDR3 amino acids: CASSTDGVFQPQHF. CDR3 bases read: TGTGCCAGCAGCACCGACGGGGTGTTTCAGCCC.